The next 28 T cell receptor beta chains were all read from a single sample in a study of immune heterogeneity within non-small cell lung tumors. With 32 V and 13 J primers, multiplex PCR amplified the TCR beta CDR3. TCRdb itself ran the multiplex PCR reads through MiXCR, one entry per CDR3 protein. Of around 30,000 distinct CDR3 sequences in the sample, 28% were seen once. Template input, which was bulk tumor genomic DNA, totaled approximately 640 ng per sample. From each primary tumor, several far-apart biopsies were obtained during surgery. Before undergoing curative surgery, patients had newly diagnosed non-small cell lung cancer that was untreated. Input material: lung tumor tissue. These receptors originate from a man in his forties with non-small cell lung cancer.

This clonotype was counted only a few times. This chain joins TRBV9 and TRBJ2-1; D is uncertain. Deletions cut 0 bases from V and 6 bases from J, with 10 bases between. Looked up from germline, CDR1 is SGDLS and CDR2 is YYNGEE. The CDR3 totals 14 residues. The CDR3 loop is CASSVEGLANEQFF. The CDR3 bases are TGTGCCAGCAGCGTAGAGGGTCTGGCCAATGAGCAGTTCTTC.

This clonotype was detected many times. A read error may produce the germline difference seen at one junction end. The chain uses TRBV19 and TRBJ1-1; 8 nucleotides agree with TRBD1. Germline loops: CDR1 LNHDA, CDR2 SQIVND (reference sequence). CDR3 size: 13 residues. The CDR3 DNA reads TGTGCTAGTAACCAGGGGGCAAACACTGAAGCTTTCTTT. The encoded protein is CASNQGANTEAFF.

The table lists this clonotype with a few counts. J is TRBJ1-2 and V is TRBV5-1; 11 nucleotides align to TRBD1. The CDR3 is made up of 16 amino acids. V was pared by 4 bases and J by 3 bases, with 8 bases of the junction left unmatched. Looked up from germline, CDR1 is SGHRS and CDR2 is YFSETQ. CDR3 residues: CASSPSPGQGDYGYTF. DNA for the CDR3: TGCGCCAGCAGCCCTTCTCCGGGACAGGGGGACTATGGCTACACCTTC. The variable domain in full, completed from reference TRBV5-1 and TRBJ1-2, reads KAGVTQTPRYLIKTRGQQVTLSCSPISGHRSVSWYQQTPGQGLQFLFEYFSETQRNKGNFPGRFSGRQFSNSRSEMNVSTLELGDSALYLCASSPSPGQGDYGYTFGSGTRLTVV.

The chain carries TRBV11-3 and TRBJ2-5; TRBD2 matches at 8 bases. The CDR3 loop spans 16 amino acids. The V gene's germline CDR1 is SGHNT and CDR2 YENEEA. Trimming took 0 bases from V and 5 from J; bases not matched to a gene: 8. The CDR3 sequence: CASSLEAGVPGETQYF. The DNA of the CDR3 is TGTGCCAGCAGCTTAGAAGCGGGAGTCCCGGGGGAGACCCAGTACTTC.

On this clonotype itself: The junction shows a germline mismatch at one end, possibly a read error. The chain has TRBV20-1 and TRBJ2-2, with 7 bases lining up with TRBD2. The germline gives CDR1 DFQATT, CDR2 SNEGSKA (reference sequence). This CDR3 has 14 residues. The CDR3: CSAKRDANTWELFF. The CDR3 region has the DNA TGCAGTGCTAAGCGGGATGCGAACACCTGGGAGCTGTTTTTT.

This clonotype has ten or more counts. This rearrangement joins TRBV2 to TRBJ1-5; D perhaps matches TRBD1 (5 bases). The germline CDR1 and CDR2 sequences are SNHLY and FYNNEI. This CDR3 spans 14 amino acids. V was cut by 3 bases and J by 6 bases, with 12 bases left in between. In DNA form, the CDR3 reads TGTGCCAGCAGTGAGGGAGGGGAGGTTCAGCCCCAGCATTTT. Protein sequence: CASSEGGEVQPQHF.

The sample holds a few counts of this clonotype. This chain joins TRBV7-2 and TRBJ1-2, with 7 bases fitting TRBD1. The CDR3 has 16 residues. The J segment lost 5 bases and the V segment lost 5 bases, leaving 14 bases of the junction unmatched. Per germline, CDR1 SGHTA and CDR2 FQGNSA. In DNA, the CDR3 is TGTGCCAGCAGCATCCGCCGAAACAGGGGCGATTATGGCTACACCTTC. It encodes CASSIRRNRGDYGYTF.

This clonotype was seen at least ten times. The chain uses TRBV6-1 and TRBJ1-1; no firm D call. This CDR3 contains 11 residues. Germline assignment: CDR1 MNHNS and CDR2 SASEGT. The V gene lost 6 bases and the J gene lost 1 base, with 3 bases spanning the gap. The CDR3 nucleotides read TGTGCCAGCAGAAGGAACACTGAAGCTTTCTTT. The encoded protein is CASRRNTEAFF.

This clonotype is judged medium-sized. V and J are TRBV2 and TRBJ2-7; D is uncertain. Germline V CDR1 and CDR2: SNHLY, FYNNEI. V lost 3 bases and J 0 bases, leaving 6 bases between the germline ends. CDR3 length equals 13 residues. CDR3 DNA sequence: TGTGCCAGCAGTGACGGAAGCTCCTACGAGCAGTACTTC. It yields the protein CASSDGSSYEQYF.

At least ten counts were recorded for this clonotype. V usage is TRBV12-3 or TRBV12-4 and J usage is TRBJ2-1, with 11 bases aligning to TRBD2. Germline trimming cut 1 base from V and 4 bases from J; bases unmatched to any gene: 9. This CDR3 region has 18 residues. The CDR3 spells CASSLVGLAALGYNEQFF. CDR3 DNA sequence: TGTGCCAGCAGTTTAGTGGGACTAGCGGCCTTAGGGTACAATGAGCAGTTCTTC.

A few counts support this clonotype. The chain couples TRBV24-1 to TRBJ2-1, with TRBD2 as a possible D gene (5 bases). This CDR3 region has 13 residues. The V end lost 9 bases, the J end lost 5 bases, and 13 bases lay between the germline ends. Germline values: CDR1 KGHDR, CDR2 SFDVKD. The chain's CDR3 is CATASGMNNEQFF. The CDR3 DNA follows: TGTGCCACCGCCTCGGGGATGAACAATGAGCAGTTCTTC.

The CDR3 sequence is CASSQRTANTGELFF. The CDR3 DNA reads as TGCGCCAGCAGCCAGAGGACGGCGAACACCGGGGAGCTGTTTTTT. This chain connects TRBV4-3 to TRBJ2-2; D ambiguous. Trimming shortened V by 3 bases and J by 0 bases, and 8 bases separated the two germline ends. The CDR3 sequence is 15 residues long. Germline V gene lookup returns CDR1 LGHNA and CDR2 YSLEER.

CDR3 amino acids: CASSLNVAVAGDTEQFF. As DNA, the CDR3 is TGCGCCAGCAGCTTGAATGTTGCGGTAGCGGGAGATACTGAGCAGTTCTTC. The chain has TRBV5-1 and TRBJ2-1, with 9 bases aligning to TRBD2. CDR3 length equals 17 residues. V trimming: 1 base; J trimming: 9 bases; junction bases outside the gene matches: 14. The germline gives CDR1 SGHRS, CDR2 YFSETQ.

This clonotype was picked up a small number of times. The chain employs TRBV5-5 and TRBJ1-3, with D possibly TRBD1 on 5 matching bases. Trimming pared 0 bases from V and 0 bases from J, leaving 10 bases between. The CDR3 extends over 16 amino acids. Germline CDR1 reads SGHKS; CDR2 reads YYEKEE (reference sequence). The CDR3 loop reads CASSLVGAVSGNTIYF. CDR3 bases: TGTGCCAGCAGCTTGGTCGGGGCCGTCTCTGGAAACACCATATATTTT.

This clonotype was observed at least ten times. The J gene is TRBJ2-7, the V gene TRBV11-3, with D unresolved. Trimming pared 4 bases from V and 5 bases from J, leaving 6 bases between. This CDR3 is built from 11 residues. Germline assignment: CDR1 SGHNT and CDR2 YENEEA. CDR3 protein: CASSSYNEQYF. As DNA, the CDR3 is TGTGCCAGCAGCTCTTACAACGAGCAGTACTTC.

V is TRBV20-1 and J is TRBJ2-5, with 7 bases aligning to TRBD2. The CDR3 extends over 17 amino acids. The junction had 11 bases not matched to a gene; V was cut back by 0 bases and J by 1 base. Germline V gene data show CDR1 as DFQATT and CDR2 as SNEGSKA (reference sequence). The CDR3 loop reads CSARDHLGGRPQETQYF. In nucleotides, the CDR3 is TGCAGTGCTAGAGACCATCTGGGCGGGAGACCCCAAGAGACCCAGTACTTC.

The table lists this clonotype with a few counts. This chain joins TRBV19 and TRBJ2-2; unclear D gene. In germline, CDR1 is LNHDA, CDR2 SQIVND (reference sequence). The CDR3 length is 12 residues. Trimming pared 1 base from V and 9 bases from J, leaving 6 bases between. CDR3 DNA sequence: TGTGCCAGTAGTATAGGGACCTGGGAGCTGTTTTTT. Amino acid sequence: CASSIGTWELFF.

In its sample, this clonotype was seen many times. This chain uses TRBV7-2 with TRBJ1-3; 9 bases agree with TRBD1. The V and J ends lost 5 bases and 0 bases, in that order; junction bases with no gene match: 8. From germline, CDR1 is SGHTA and CDR2 FQGNSA. The CDR3 runs to 17 residues. The CDR3 DNA reads TGTGCCAGCAGCCCAGGACAGGGGTCGAACTCTGGAAACACCATATATTTT. Its translation is CASSPGQGSNSGNTIYF.

A word on this clonotype: A much larger clone sits a single nucleotide away, making a read error possible. In nucleotides, the CDR3 is TGTGCCAGCAGATTAGCGGGAAACACCATATATTTT. As protein: CASRLAGNTIYF. The rearrangement joins TRBV7-8 to TRBJ1-3; D gene unclear. The CDR3 is 12 amino acids. Germline CDR1 reads SGHVS; CDR2 reads FQNEAQ.

This chain uses TRBV11-3 with TRBJ2-2, with D hard to call. The germline V gene encodes CDR1 SGHNT and CDR2 YENEEA. This CDR3 contains 15 residues. V lost 3 bases and J 0 bases, leaving 8 bases between the germline ends. The CDR3 sequence is CASSLGRSNTGELFF. The DNA of the CDR3 is TGTGCCAGCAGCTTGGGCAGATCGAACACCGGGGAGCTGTTTTTT.

This clonotype was recorded only once. A much larger clone is a single base away; this may be a read error. The rearrangement uses TRBV3-1 and TRBJ1-2; D is undetermined. Germline V CDR1 and CDR2: LGHDT, YNNKEL (reference sequence). The CDR3 loop spans 12 amino acids. This chain's CDR3 is CANSQGLYGYTF. The DNA for the CDR3 is TGTGCCAACAGCCAAGGGCTCTATGGCTACACCTTC.

This clonotype was seen many times. This chain's CDR3 is CASSVGGSNQPQHF. Here the CDR3 DNA reads TGTGCCAGCAGTGTCGGGGGGTCAAATCAGCCCCAGCATTTT. The chain links TRBV12-3 or TRBV12-4 to TRBJ1-5; TRBD1 is a possible D gene (5 bases). CDR3 length: 14 amino acids. The V and J ends lost 5 bases and 4 bases respectively, with 12 bases between them.

This clonotype has a handful of counts. This sequence joins TRBV10-3 and TRBJ2-1; 9 bases fit TRBD1. V lost 10 bases and J lost 7; bases outside the gene matches: 8. Germline CDR1 reads ENHRY; CDR2 reads SYGVKD. The CDR3 loop spans 13 amino acids. The CDR3 sequence: CATHGTGSNEQFF. The CDR3 nucleotides read TGTGCCACCCACGGGACAGGGTCTAATGAGCAGTTCTTC.

This clonotype was detected a few times. V usage is TRBV4-2 and J usage is TRBJ2-1; TRBD2 matches at 7 bases. CDR3 length: 15 amino acids. Trimming took 0 bases from V and 5 from J; bases not matched to a gene: 4. Germline CDR1 reads LGHNA; CDR2 reads YNFKEQ. This CDR3 is CASSQDASGHNEQFF. The CDR3 nucleotides read TGTGCCAGCAGCCAAGATGCTAGCGGTCACAATGAGCAGTTCTTC.

The table lists this clonotype with many counts. The chain is built from TRBV11-3 and TRBJ2-7, with TRBD1 matching over 8 bases. Germline V CDR1 and CDR2: SGHNT, YENEEA. V lost 0 bases, J lost 0 bases, and 10 bases stayed unmatched. This CDR3 spans 18 amino acids. This chain's CDR3 is CASSLDRTGLSSSYEQYF. DNA for the CDR3: TGTGCCAGCAGCTTAGATCGGACAGGGCTTTCCAGCTCCTACGAGCAGTACTTC. Full variable domain (remainder filled in from reference TRBV11-3 and TRBJ2-7): EAGVVQSPRYKIIEKKQPVAFWCNPISGHNTLYWYLQNLGQGPELLIRYENEEAVDDSQLPKDRFSAERLKGVDSTLKIQPAELGDSAVYLCASSLDRTGLSSSYEQYFGPGTRLTVT.

At least ten counts were recorded for this clonotype. V and J are TRBV10-3 and TRBJ2-7, with D perhaps matching TRBD2 (6 bases). Germline CDR1 is ENHRY and CDR2 is SYGVKD. The V and J ends lost 7 bases and 4 bases respectively, with 17 bases between them. This CDR3 has 14 amino acids. DNA of the CDR3: TGTGCCATCACCGAGCGGGCGGATAATTACGAGCAGTACTTC. Translating it yields CAITERADNYEQYF.

Remarks on this clonotype: With a much larger clone just one base away, this may be a read error. The rearrangement links TRBV6-1 to TRBJ2-7; D is unclear. The CDR3 runs to 13 residues. The V gene's germline CDR1 is MNHNS and CDR2 SASEGT. Deletions cut 7 bases from V and 1 base from J, with 11 bases between. The CDR3 protein is CASNEAGSYEQYF. DNA for the CDR3: TGTGCCAGCAATGAGGCAGGTTCCTACGAGCAGTACTTC.

A remark on this clonotype: A clone one base away is much larger, so this may be a read error. The chain uses TRBV20-1 and TRBJ1-2, with D maybe TRBD1 (6 bases). The V end was cut by 6 bases, the J end by 5 bases, with 16 bases between. CDR3 length: 13 residues. Germline CDR1 DFQATT, CDR2 SNEGSKA (reference sequence). The CDR3 loop is CSAKQGGAYGYTF. The CDR3 DNA is TGCAGTGCAAAACAGGGAGGCGCTTATGGCTACACCTTC.